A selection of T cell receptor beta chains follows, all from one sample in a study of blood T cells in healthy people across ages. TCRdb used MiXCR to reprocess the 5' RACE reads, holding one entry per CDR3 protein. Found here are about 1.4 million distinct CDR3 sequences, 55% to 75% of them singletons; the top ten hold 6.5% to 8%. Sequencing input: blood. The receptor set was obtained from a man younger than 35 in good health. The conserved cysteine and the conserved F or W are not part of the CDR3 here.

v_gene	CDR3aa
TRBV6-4	ASSGVATSGRRDTGELF
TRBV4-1	ASSLQIITDTQY
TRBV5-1	ASSLFAVTLNEQY
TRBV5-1	ASSLGHRGDTQY
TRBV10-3	AIRGVRGGDTEAF
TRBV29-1	SVEGGEKAYNEQF
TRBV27	ASTMSGTGTFHTIY
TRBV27	ASSSGVDYEQY
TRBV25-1	ASSEKSFYSYEQY
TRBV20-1	SAPGTVNIQY
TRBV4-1	ASSQEPGLAGLRQF
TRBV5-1	ASSVTSGGDTGELF
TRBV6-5	ASSYRREQPQH
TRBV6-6	ASSYVTAKNIQY
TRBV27	ASSQIGQGVFNYGYT
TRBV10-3	AISERGAEQY
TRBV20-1	SASPTGTDEQY
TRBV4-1	ASSQQRGDTQY
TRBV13	ASSTSGGRYEQY
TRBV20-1	SARAWETQY
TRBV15	ATSSGQGIFGYT
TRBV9	ASSPLSGTSPNEQF
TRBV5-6	ASSSWSQGIWDEQF
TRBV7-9	ASSTSTGLWGYT
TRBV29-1	SVELGTSGGHNTDTQY
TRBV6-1	ASSARDVLYGYT
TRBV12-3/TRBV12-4	ASTVTRDEQF
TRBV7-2	ASSRWDSSEKLF
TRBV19	ASSSRGSGSNQPQH
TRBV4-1	ASSPTDRVEQY
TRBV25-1	AGSVSGAGANVLT
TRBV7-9	ASSLQGANSYNEQF
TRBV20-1	SARSGPSTDTQY
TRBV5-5	ASNRDSNEQY
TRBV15	ATSRDRGRGNEQF
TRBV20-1	SARTGRASYEQY
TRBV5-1	ASHRTGSSYEQY
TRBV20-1	SARAPADLGDTQY
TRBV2	ASIAGPGYT
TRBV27	ASSSILGPLGHEQY
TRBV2	ATNWSGMEGNTEAF
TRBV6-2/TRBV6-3	ASTTGLSLNIQY
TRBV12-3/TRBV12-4	ASSLTLDRGSEETQY
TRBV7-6	ASSFRGPDDEQY
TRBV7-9	ASSSAGPDTQY
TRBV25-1	ASSEGGGYGYT
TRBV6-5	ASSIDGGRIDTDTQY
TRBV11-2	ASSLAAGASGIYEQY